The 13 T cell receptor beta chains below come from one sample, sequenced in a study of immune evolution from preneoplasia to lung adenocarcinoma. The assay was immunoSEQ multiplex PCR, and TCRdb's table has in-frame clones only and misses some. This table holds about 2,500 clones, under 85% found once. Sequencing was done on a sample of FFPE adjacent normal lung tissue. These receptor sequences come from a person older than 75 with lung adenocarcinoma.

With regard to this clone: Since no conserved phenylalanine or tryptophan closes the CDR3, a read error is the likely cause. The limits of the CDR3 on the DNA are not certain, so only TCRdb's listed CDR3 is given. The rearrangement joins TRBV7-5 to TRBJ2-6. TRBV7-5 corresponds to a pseudogene. From its first to its last residue, the CDR3 has 16 amino acids. CDR3 residues: CARSVECRQSRANVLI.

This clone was detected only once. The rearrangement links TRBV11-3 to TRBJ2-2; maybe TRBD2 (6 bases). The CDR3 sequence is 16 residues long. Germline lookup yields CDR1 SGHNT and CDR2 YENEEA. The V end was cut by 5 bases, the J end by 1 base, with 14 bases between. CDR3 region: CASSPRLGLNTGELFF. CDR3 DNA sequence: TGTGCCAGCAGCCCCCGACTAGGACTGAACACCGGGGAGCTGTTTTTT.

The chain joins TRBV28 to TRBJ1-2; 8 bases align to TRBD1. J was trimmed by 8 bases and V by 5 bases; bases with no gene match: 10. The germline V gene has CDR1 MDHEN and CDR2 SYDVKM. The CDR3 covers 14 residues. The CDR3 sequence is CASSTDRALEGYTF. As DNA, the CDR3 is TGTGCCAGCAGTACGGACAGGGCCTTGGAGGGCTACACCTTC.

The J gene is TRBJ2-7, the V gene TRBV29-1; TRBD1 aligns across 7 bases. Per germline, CDR1 SQVTM and CDR2 ANQGSEA. The CDR3 sequence is 16 residues long. V lost 6 bases to trimming and J lost 3 bases; unmatched junction nucleotides: 17. CDR3 protein: CSVMTRTGREGYEQYF. DNA of the CDR3: TGCAGCGTGATGACCAGGACAGGACGCGAGGGCTACGAGCAGTACTTC.

The chain is built from TRBV5-1 and TRBJ1-1; 7 bases are a match to TRBD1. CDR1 SGHRS and CDR2 YFSETQ come from the germline V gene. The ends lost 4 bases at V and 3 bases at J; junction bases unmatched: 15. This CDR3 contains 17 residues. CDR3 sequence reads: CASSPDREWGSYTEAFF. The DNA for the CDR3 is TGCGCCAGCAGCCCCGACAGGGAGTGGGGATCGTACACTGAAGCTTTCTTT.

This chain uses TRBV7-6 with TRBJ2-2; D gene unclear. Germline values: CDR1 SGHVS, CDR2 FNYEAQ. The CDR3 has 13 residues. Trimming left V 4 bases short and J 5 bases short, with 8 bases between. The CDR3 sequence: CASSWQGTGELFF. The CDR3 region has the DNA TGTGCCAGCAGCTGGCAAGGAACCGGGGAGCTGTTTTTT.

Note on this clone: It is unclear where the CDR3 begins or ends on the DNA, so no DNA is shown, and the CDR3 is as TCRdb lists it. The chain joins TRBV6-6 to TRBJ1-1; the table's D call, TRBD1, has no DNA check behind it. Looked up from germline, CDR1 is MNHNY and CDR2 is SVGAGI (reference sequence). From its first to its last residue, the CDR3 has 15 amino acids. This CDR3 reads CASSSSDRTNTEAFF.

This clone was counted only a few times. V usage is TRBV11-2 and J usage is TRBJ2-3, with D tentatively TRBD2 (5 bases). The CDR3 covers 15 residues. The germline V gene has CDR1 SGHAT and CDR2 FQNNGV. Trimming took 5 bases from V and 2 from J, leaving 14 bases between them. The CDR3 nucleotides are TGTGCCAGCAGCAACCTTGGGAGTTACACAGATACGCAGTATTTT. It yields the protein CASSNLGSYTDTQYF.

The chain employs TRBV29-1 and TRBJ2-5; D gene ambiguous. The germline V gene encodes CDR1 SQVTM and CDR2 ANQGSEA. The CDR3 loop spans 13 amino acids. The ends were cut back, 2 bases at V and 6 bases at J, with 13 bases in the middle. Here the CDR3 DNA reads TGCAGCGTTGAACCGCCAACTGGGCAGACCCAGTACTTC. Its translation is CSVEPPTGQTQYF.

There are a few counts of this clone. The V call is TRBV2, the J call TRBJ2-5, with 7 bases identical to TRBD2. The germline gives CDR1 SNHLY, CDR2 FYNNEI. The CDR3 consists of 16 residues. Trimming removed 8 bases from V and 5 bases from J; junction bases left unmatched: 17. DNA for the CDR3: TGTGCCAGCCGTCCCGCCCGACTAGCATGGGGGGAGACCCAGTACTTC. Protein product: CASRPARLAWGETQYF.

This sequence joins TRBV4-1 and TRBJ2-2, with a weak D call TRBD2 (7 bases). V was clipped by 1 base and J by 4 bases, with 10 bases between them. The germline V gene has CDR1 MGHRA and CDR2 YSYEKL. The CDR3 extends over 15 amino acids. CDR3 sequence: CASSQVRGGTGELFF. CDR3 DNA sequence: TGCGCCAGCAGCCAAGTAAGGGGGGGCACCGGGGAGCTGTTTTTT.

The chain recombines TRBV6-1 with TRBJ2-5; D could derive from TRBD1 or TRBD2 (5 bases each). V lost 8 bases and J lost 1, with 14 bases in between. CDR3 length: 14 amino acids. Germline CDR1 reads MNHNS; CDR2 reads SASEGT. CDR3 in amino acids: CASGRDPRQETQYF. The CDR3 DNA follows: TGTGCCAGCGGCCGGGACCCACGCCAAGAGACCCAGTACTTC.

The V and J genes are TRBV28 and TRBJ2-2; TRBD2 aligns across 11 bases. The germline gives CDR1 MDHEN, CDR2 SYDVKM. This CDR3 is 18 amino acids long. V lost 3 bases to trimming and J lost 5 bases; unmatched junction nucleotides: 11. CDR3 nucleotide sequence: TGTGCCAGCAGTTTGAGTACTAGCGGGAGTTGGTGGACCGGGGAGCTGTTTTTT. It yields the protein CASSLSTSGSWWTGELFF.